This TCR beta chain was recorded in a study of CD8 T cells in ankylosing spondylitis. Overall study results and limits: Disease-associated clones were CD8+ and fairly uncommon in peripheral blood.

MiXCR, applied by TCRdb to the 5' RACE reads, yields one record per CDR3 protein. The table shows 80,000 to 90,000 distinct CDR3 sequences, with 27% occurring only once. This clonotype was detected a few times. Its antigen is as yet unknown. Trimming removed 6 bases at V and 0 bases at J, with 10 bases between. This CDR3 region has 14 residues. Germline loops: CDR1 SGHTA, CDR2 FQGNSA. This clonotype originated in a male donor with ankylosing spondylitis or in good health (not recorded which). The sample comprised blood, either unsorted or a sorted T cell fraction (not recorded which). This chain joins TRBV7-2 and TRBJ2-3; either TRBD1 or TRBD2 may supply D (5 bases each). CDR3 amino acids: CASRTGPSTDTQYF. The CDR3 DNA reads TGTGCCAGCAGAACGGGACCTAGCACAGATACGCAGTATTTT.